This entry lists 12 T cell receptor beta chains sequenced from one sample in a study of cytomegalovirus exposure and HLA in healthy donors. A multiplex PCR was run with 60 Vbeta primers and 13 Jbeta primers. Only in-frame clones appear in the TCRdb table, and some are missing; sequencing was by immunoSEQ multiplex PCR. The sample consists of around 190,000 clones, 85% of them appearing once. Sequenced: PBMCs. Receptors were obtained from a woman in her fifties or sixties in good health and CMV-seronegative.

This chain links TRBV28 with TRBJ1-1, with 7 bases fitting TRBD1. V lost 3 bases and J lost 4; bases outside the gene matches: 8. Germline CDR1 MDHEN, CDR2 SYDVKM. CDR3 length equals 15 residues. The CDR3 is CASSFLQGIGTEAFF. CDR3 nucleotide sequence: TGTGCCAGCAGTTTCCTACAGGGGATTGGCACTGAAGCTTTCTTT.

The V call is TRBV19, the J call TRBJ1-2, with no clear D. The length of the CDR3 is 13 residues. V was trimmed by 7 bases and J by 10 bases, leaving 19 bases between them. Germline V gene lookup returns CDR1 LNHDA and CDR2 SQIVND (reference sequence). The CDR3 nucleotides read TGTGCCAGTACCCCCTCCGGGAGGAGGTACTACACCTTC. It is translated as CASTPSGRRYYTF.

The chain carries TRBV7-9 and TRBJ2-7, with D uncertain. CDR1 is SEHNR, CDR2 FQNEAQ, per germline (reference sequence). Trimming cost V 0 bases and J 6 bases, with 9 bases left between them. The CDR3 runs to 13 residues. The CDR3 DNA sequence: TGTGCCAGCAGCTTAGCGTTTACGGGCGAGCAGTACTTC. Its translation: CASSLAFTGEQYF.

This clone turned up a few times. The V and J genes are TRBV7-8 and TRBJ1-5, with D unresolved. CDR3 length: 15 amino acids. Germline CDR1 SGHVS, CDR2 FQNEAQ. The V end lost 3 bases, the J end lost 2 bases, and 11 bases lay between the germline ends. CDR3 in DNA: TGTGCCAGCAGCTTGAGGAGCGAAGGCAATCAGCCCCAGCATTTT. Protein product: CASSLRSEGNQPQHF.

The chain links TRBV18 to TRBJ2-7, with TRBD2 matching 7 bases. Germline V gives CDR1 KGHSH, CDR2 LQKENI. V was pared by 5 bases and J by 0 bases, with 4 bases of the junction left unmatched. The CDR3 consists of 14 residues. In DNA, the CDR3 is TGTGCCAGCTCAGTAGCGGGCCCCTCCTACGAGCAGTACTTC. Amino acid sequence: CASSVAGPSYEQYF. The full variable domain, in which reference TRBV18 and TRBJ2-7 provide the parts outside the CDR3, is NAGVMQNPRHLVRRRGQEARLRCSPMKGHSHVYWYRQLPEEGLKFMVYLQKENIIDESGMPKERFSAEFPKEGPSILRIQQVVRGDSAAYFCASSVAGPSYEQYFGPGTRLTVT.

The CDR3 protein is CASSQVWRGKDTEAFF. The CDR3 nucleotides read TGCGCCAGCAGCCAAGTGTGGCGAGGGAAGGACACTGAAGCTTTCTTT. The chain combines TRBV4-1 with TRBJ1-1; D is uncertain. Trimming took 1 base from V and 3 from J, leaving 15 bases between them. Germline V lookup: CDR1 MGHRA, CDR2 YSYEKL. The CDR3 is 16 residues long.

The chain links TRBV5-1 to TRBJ1-1; weak D call: TRBD1 (6 bases). Trimming pared 2 bases from V and 8 bases from J, leaving 19 bases between. This CDR3 has 15 residues. Germline CDR1 reads SGHRS; CDR2 reads YFSETQ. The CDR3 loop is CASSLRQAMGVEAFF. The CDR3 nucleotides read TGCGCCAGCAGCTTAAGACAGGCCATGGGAGTGGAAGCTTTCTTT.

This rearrangement joins TRBV6-1 to TRBJ1-5; D may be TRBD1 (6 bases). The CDR3 covers 15 residues. V lost 5 bases, J lost 1 base, and 12 bases lay in between. Germline values: CDR1 MNHNS, CDR2 SASEGT. CDR3: CASSTGIWSNQPQHF. Here the CDR3 DNA reads TGTGCCAGCAGTACAGGGATTTGGAGCAATCAGCCCCAGCATTTT.

The chain carries TRBV2 and TRBJ2-4, with D possibly matching TRBD2 (5 bases). Trimming removed 7 bases at V and 1 base at J, with 11 bases between. CDR3 length equals 14 residues. Per germline, CDR1 SNHLY and CDR2 FYNNEI. DNA for the CDR3: TGTGCCAGCATGGACTCACCCGCCAAAAACATTCAGTACTTC. Its protein product is CASMDSPAKNIQYF.

This clone was counted once. The rearrangement links TRBV4-1 to TRBJ1-2; D remains unclear. Deletions cut 0 bases from V and 6 bases from J, with 17 bases between. The CDR3 is made up of 16 amino acids. Germline values: CDR1 MGHRA, CDR2 YSYEKL. The CDR3 spells CASSQDGGQPRDGYTF. CDR3 sequence (DNA): TGCGCCAGCAGCCAAGATGGCGGCCAGCCAAGAGATGGCTACACCTTC.

The V call is TRBV30, the J call TRBJ2-3; 10 nucleotides match TRBD1. The CDR3 is 15 amino acids. Trimming cost V 5 bases and J 8 bases; bases outside gene matches: 13. Per germline, CDR1 GTSNPN and CDR2 SVGIG (reference sequence). This CDR3 reads CAWVYGTGVSGTQYF. CDR3 sequence (DNA): TGTGCCTGGGTTTACGGGACAGGGGTGTCAGGTACGCAGTATTTT. The whole variable domain, filled in from reference TRBV30 and TRBJ2-3, reads SQTIHQWPATLVQPVGSPLSLECTVEGTSNPNLYWYRQAAGRGLQLLFYSVGIGQISSEVPQNLSASRPQDRQFILSSKKLLLSDSGFYLCAWVYGTGVSGTQYFGPGTRLTVL.

This clone was seen a single time. The chain recombines TRBV6-5 with TRBJ2-1, with D uncertain. From germline, CDR1 is MNHEY and CDR2 SVGAGI. The CDR3 loop spans 13 amino acids. Trimming shortened V by 0 bases and J by 6 bases, and 6 bases separated the two germline ends. CDR3 sequence: CASSYSKSNEQFF. In nucleotides, the CDR3 is TGTGCCAGCAGTTACTCGAAGAGCAATGAGCAGTTCTTC.